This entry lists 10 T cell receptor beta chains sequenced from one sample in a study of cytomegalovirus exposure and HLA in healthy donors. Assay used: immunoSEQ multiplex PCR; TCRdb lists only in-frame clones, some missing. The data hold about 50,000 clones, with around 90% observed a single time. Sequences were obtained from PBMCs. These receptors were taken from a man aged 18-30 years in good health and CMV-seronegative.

CDR3 sequence (DNA): TGTGCCAGCAGGCTAGCGGCCACAGATACGCAGTATTTT. This sequence encodes CASRLAATDTQYF. V is TRBV27 and J is TRBJ2-3; 7 nucleotides match TRBD2. CDR3 size: 13 residues. V gave up 6 bases and J gave up 2 bases; unmatched junction bases: 2. Germline loops: CDR1 MNHEY, CDR2 SMNVEV (reference sequence).

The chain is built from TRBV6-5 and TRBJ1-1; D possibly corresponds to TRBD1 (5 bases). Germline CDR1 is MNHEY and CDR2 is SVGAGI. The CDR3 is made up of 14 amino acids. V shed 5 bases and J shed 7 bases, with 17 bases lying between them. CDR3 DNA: TGTGCCAGCAGTCGGGGGACCGGGCTGAGTGAAGCTTTCTTT. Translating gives CASSRGTGLSEAFF.

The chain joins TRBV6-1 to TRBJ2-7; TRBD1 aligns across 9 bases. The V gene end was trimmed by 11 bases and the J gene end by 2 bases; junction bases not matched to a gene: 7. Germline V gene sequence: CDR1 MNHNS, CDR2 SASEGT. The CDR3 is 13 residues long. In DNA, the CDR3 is TGTGCCGGACAGGGGAGGGACACCTACGAGCAGTACTTC. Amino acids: CAGQGRDTYEQYF.

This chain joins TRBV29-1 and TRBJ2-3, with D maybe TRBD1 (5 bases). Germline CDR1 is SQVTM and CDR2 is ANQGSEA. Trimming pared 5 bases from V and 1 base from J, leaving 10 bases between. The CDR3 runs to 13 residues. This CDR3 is CSVLDRRTDTQYF. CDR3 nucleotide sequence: TGCAGCGTTCTCGACAGACGCACAGATACGCAGTATTTT.

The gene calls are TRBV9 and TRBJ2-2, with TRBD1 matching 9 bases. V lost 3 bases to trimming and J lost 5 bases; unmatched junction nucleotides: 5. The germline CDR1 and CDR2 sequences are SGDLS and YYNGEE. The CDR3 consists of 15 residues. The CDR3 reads CASSAGTGFTGELFF. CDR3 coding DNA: TGTGCCAGCAGCGCCGGGACAGGGTTTACCGGGGAGCTGTTTTTT. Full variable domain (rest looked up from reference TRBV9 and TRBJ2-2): DSGVTQTPKHLITATGQRVTLRCSPRSGDLSVYWYQQSLDQGLQFLIQYYNGEERAKGNILERFSAQQFPDLHSELNLSSLELGDSALYFCASSAGTGFTGELFFGEGSRLTVL.

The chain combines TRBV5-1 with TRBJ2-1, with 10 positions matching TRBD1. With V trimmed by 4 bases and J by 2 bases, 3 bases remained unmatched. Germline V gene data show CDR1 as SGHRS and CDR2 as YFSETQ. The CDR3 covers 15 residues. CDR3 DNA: TGCGCCAGCAGCACCGGACAGGGGGCCTACAATGAGCAGTTCTTC. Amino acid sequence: CASSTGQGAYNEQFF.

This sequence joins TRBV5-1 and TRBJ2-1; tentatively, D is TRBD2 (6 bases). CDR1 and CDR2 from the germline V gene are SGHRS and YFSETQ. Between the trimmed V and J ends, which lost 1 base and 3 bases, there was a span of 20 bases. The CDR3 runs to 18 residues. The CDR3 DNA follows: TGCGCCAGCAGCTTGTCAGTGGGAGGTAGTGCTAACTACAATGAGCAGTTCTTC. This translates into CASSLSVGGSANYNEQFF.

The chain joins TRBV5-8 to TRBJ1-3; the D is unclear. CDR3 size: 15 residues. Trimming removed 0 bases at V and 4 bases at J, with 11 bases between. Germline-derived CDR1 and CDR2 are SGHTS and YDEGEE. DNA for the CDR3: TGTGCCAGCAGCTTGGCCCCTTCTAGCGGAAACACCATATATTTT. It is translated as CASSLAPSSGNTIYF.

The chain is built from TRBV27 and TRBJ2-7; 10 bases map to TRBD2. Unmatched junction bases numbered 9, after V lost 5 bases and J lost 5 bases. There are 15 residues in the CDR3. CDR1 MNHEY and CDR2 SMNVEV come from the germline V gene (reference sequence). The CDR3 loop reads CASSPSVSGRNEQYF. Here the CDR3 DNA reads TGTGCCAGCAGTCCCTCCGTTAGCGGGAGGAACGAGCAGTACTTC.

The CDR3 region has the DNA TGCGCCAGCAGCCAAGACAGATACTATGGCTACACCTTC. Translated, it gives CASSQDRYYGYTF. V and J are TRBV4-1 and TRBJ1-2; D call uncertain. With 0 bases removed from V and 3 bases from J, the gap between germline ends came to 5 bases. The CDR3 length is 13 residues. From germline, CDR1 is MGHRA and CDR2 YSYEKL.